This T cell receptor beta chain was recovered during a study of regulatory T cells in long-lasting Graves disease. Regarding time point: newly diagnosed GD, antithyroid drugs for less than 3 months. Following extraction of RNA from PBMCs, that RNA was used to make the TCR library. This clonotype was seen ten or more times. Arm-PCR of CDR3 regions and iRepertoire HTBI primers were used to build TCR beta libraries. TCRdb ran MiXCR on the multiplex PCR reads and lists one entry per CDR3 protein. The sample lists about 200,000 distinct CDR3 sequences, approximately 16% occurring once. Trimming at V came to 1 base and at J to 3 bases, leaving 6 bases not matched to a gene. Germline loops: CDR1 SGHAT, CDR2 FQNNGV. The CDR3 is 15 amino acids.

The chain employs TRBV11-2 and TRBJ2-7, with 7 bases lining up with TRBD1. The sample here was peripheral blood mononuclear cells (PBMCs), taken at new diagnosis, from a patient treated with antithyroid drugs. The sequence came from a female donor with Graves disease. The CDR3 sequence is CASSLVPTGDYEQYF. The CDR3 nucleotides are TGTGCCAGCAGCTTAGTCCCCACAGGGGACTACGAGCAGTACTTC.